These T cell receptor beta chains were read from a single sample in a study of shared clonotypes between healthy human individuals. TCRdb keeps only in-frame clones here, not all; method: immunoSEQ multiplex PCR. The sample has more than 2,000,000 clones; around 94% are singletons. The material sequenced was naive CD4+ T cells sorted from blood. These receptors were taken from a man between 18 and 35 years old in good health. Each CDR3 is given with its conserved first and last residue.

V gene	J gene	CDR3 protein
TRBV7-9	TRBJ2-7	CASSLEAGGPYEQYF
TRBV5-5	TRBJ2-7	CASSRGQGSYEQYF
TRBV28	TRBJ1-3	CATTPSFGNTIYF
TRBV7-9	TRBJ1-5	CASSRTGEREPQHF
TRBV7-2	TRBJ2-5	CASSLSYRGEETQYF
TRBV15	TRBJ2-6	CATSRDPGAGANVLTF
TRBV5-8	TRBJ1-4	CASRATGGLLTFF
TRBV5-4	TRBJ1-5	CASSLDSNQPQHF
TRBV15	TRBJ2-1	CATSRDVASNEQFF
TRBV6-5	TRBJ1-1	CASSYLGYTEAFF
TRBV7-2	TRBJ2-5	CASSRGGASQETQYF
TRBV14	TRBJ2-3	CASSFRLADTQYF
TRBV5-6	TRBJ1-2	CASSLARNYGYTF
TRBV10-3	TRBJ1-5	CAISDDRRSGQPQHF
TRBV10-1	TRBJ2-2	CASSEGTGGNTGELFF
TRBV15	TRBJ2-1	CATSRDRSLPPNEQFF
TRBV5-1	TRBJ2-7	CASSLIPGQGAEQYF
TRBV7-9	TRBJ1-6	CASSLVGERSPLHF
TRBV5-1	TRBJ2-7	CASSRQLLSGGGIGYEQYF
TRBV7-2	TRBJ2-3	CASSLGWSTDTQYF
TRBV2	TRBJ2-5	CASSTTEAETQYF
TRBV5-8	TRBJ2-5	CASSLSVNMVETQYF
TRBV10-2	TRBJ2-1	CASSELSGSSYNEQFF
TRBV18	TRBJ1-6	CASSPSGSNSPLHF
TRBV7-2	TRBJ2-7	CASSLWGAGGEQYF
TRBV5-1	TRBJ1-4	CASSAGGGAEKLFF
TRBV5-1	TRBJ2-3	CASSLWMSDTQYF
TRBV7-2	TRBJ1-6	CASSLAWDSYNSPLHF
TRBV9	TRBJ1-2	CASTFVPGNYGYTF
TRBV5-4	TRBJ1-2	CASSPDRVYGYTF
TRBV2	TRBJ1-5	CASGPIGGSNQPQHF